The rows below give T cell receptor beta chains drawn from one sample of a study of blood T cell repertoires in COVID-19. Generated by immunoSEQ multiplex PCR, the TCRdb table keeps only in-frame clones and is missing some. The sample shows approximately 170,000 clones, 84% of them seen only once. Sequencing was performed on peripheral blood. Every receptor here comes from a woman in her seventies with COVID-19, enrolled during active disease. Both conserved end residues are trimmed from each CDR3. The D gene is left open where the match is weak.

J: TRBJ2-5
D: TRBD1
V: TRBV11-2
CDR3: ASSKNSGTVPQETQY

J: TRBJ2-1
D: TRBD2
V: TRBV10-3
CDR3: AISELSSGSNEQF

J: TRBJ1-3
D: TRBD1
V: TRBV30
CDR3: ASKGQATGNTIY

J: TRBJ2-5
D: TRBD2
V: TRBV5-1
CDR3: ASSLGSGLAGGARETQY

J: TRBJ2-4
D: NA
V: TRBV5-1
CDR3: ASSLEIGIGRNIQY

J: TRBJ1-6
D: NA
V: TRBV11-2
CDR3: ASSLGARANSPLH

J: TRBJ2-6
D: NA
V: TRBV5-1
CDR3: ASSLLVVGANVLT

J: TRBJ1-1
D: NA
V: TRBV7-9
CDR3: ASSLGNAGDTEAF

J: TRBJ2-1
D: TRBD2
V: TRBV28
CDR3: ASRGIGTSGNNEQF

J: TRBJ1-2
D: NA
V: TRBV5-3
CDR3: ARSSRTGNYGYT

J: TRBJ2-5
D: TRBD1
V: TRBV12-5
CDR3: ASGLGTGTGETQY

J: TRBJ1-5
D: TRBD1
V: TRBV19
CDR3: ASSRDRGNQPQH

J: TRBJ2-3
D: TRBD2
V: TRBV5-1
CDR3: ASTTRGGSTDTQY

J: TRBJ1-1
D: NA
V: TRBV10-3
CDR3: AISELGATEAF

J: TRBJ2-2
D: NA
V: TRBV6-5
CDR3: ASYRAGELF

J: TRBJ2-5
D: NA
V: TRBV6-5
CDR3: ASSYADYSETQY

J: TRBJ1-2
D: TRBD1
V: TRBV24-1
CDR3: ATSASKDRGYGYT

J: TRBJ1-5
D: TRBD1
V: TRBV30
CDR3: AWSTGTGDSQPQH

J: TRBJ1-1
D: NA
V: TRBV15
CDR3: ATSRAGNTEAF

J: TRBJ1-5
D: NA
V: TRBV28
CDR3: ATRGGSQQPQH

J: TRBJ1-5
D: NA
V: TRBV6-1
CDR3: ASSERGESPNQPQH

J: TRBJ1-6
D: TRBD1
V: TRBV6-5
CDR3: ASSTGTGESPLH

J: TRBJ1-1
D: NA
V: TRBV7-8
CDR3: ASTPRENTEAF

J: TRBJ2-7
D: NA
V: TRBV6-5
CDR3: ASLSTYEQY

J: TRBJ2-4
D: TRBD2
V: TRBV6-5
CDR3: ASSQGLAGGIQY

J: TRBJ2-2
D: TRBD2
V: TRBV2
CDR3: ASNAGGYTGELF

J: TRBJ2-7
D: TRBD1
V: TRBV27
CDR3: ASSTKRQGSKQY

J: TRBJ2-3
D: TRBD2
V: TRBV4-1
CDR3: ASSQGKTSGMVDTQY

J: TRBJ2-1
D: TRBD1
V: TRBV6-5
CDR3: ASILDRANEQF

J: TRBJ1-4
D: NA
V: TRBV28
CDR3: ASSPSGPLVQLF

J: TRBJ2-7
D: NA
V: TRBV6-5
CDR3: ASRDQWSKEQY

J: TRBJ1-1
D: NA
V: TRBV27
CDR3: ASSPEVSDTEAF

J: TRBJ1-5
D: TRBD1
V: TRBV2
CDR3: ASSEGDRAQPQH

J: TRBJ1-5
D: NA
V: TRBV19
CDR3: ASSTQIPNQPQH

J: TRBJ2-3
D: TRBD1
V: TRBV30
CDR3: AWSPTLRQGRGDTQY

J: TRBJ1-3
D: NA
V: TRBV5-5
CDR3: ASSFGPLSGNTIY

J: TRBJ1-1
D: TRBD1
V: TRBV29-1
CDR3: SVEDRKGATEAF

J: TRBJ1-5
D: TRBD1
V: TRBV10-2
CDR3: ASSEIGQGRPQH

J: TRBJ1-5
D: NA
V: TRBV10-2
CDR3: ASSEYRDIGQPQH

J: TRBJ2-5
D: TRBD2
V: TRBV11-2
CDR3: ASSFGGGRPGETQY

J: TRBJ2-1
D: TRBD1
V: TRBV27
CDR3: ASTRSGTGALNEQF

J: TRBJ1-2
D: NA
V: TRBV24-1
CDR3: ATSDLPGDGYT

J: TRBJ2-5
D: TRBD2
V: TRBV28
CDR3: ASSSPRGGRETQY

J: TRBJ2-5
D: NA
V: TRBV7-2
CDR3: ASSVTTAGTQY

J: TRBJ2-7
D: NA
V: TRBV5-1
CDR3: ASSLFSWRQATSYEQY

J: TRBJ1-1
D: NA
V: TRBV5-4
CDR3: ASSLEGGTEAF

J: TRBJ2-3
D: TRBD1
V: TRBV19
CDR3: ASRNRGRVGTDTQY

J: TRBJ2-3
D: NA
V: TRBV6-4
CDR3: ASSQAGFNTQY